This TCR beta chain originates from a study of OX40 agonist ivuxolimab in advanced cancers. Turning to the study itself: Partial responses were achieved by three patients, of whom one had hepatocellular carcinoma and two had cutaneous melanoma.

Assay: immunoSEQ multiplex PCR; the TCRdb copy retains only in-frame clones and omits some. The table includes tens of thousands of clones, around 86% detected once. The CDR3 extends over 14 amino acids. CDR1 is MNHNY and CDR2 is SVGAGI in the germline V gene (reference sequence). The trim removed 5 bases at V and 8 bases at J, leaving 5 bases unmatched. Sequenced here: CD4+ or CD8+ T cells sorted from blood, sampled in a trial of the OX40 agonist ivuxolimab. The sequence was obtained from an adult with an advanced solid tumor such as melanoma, head and neck, liver or kidney cancer. The chain uses TRBV6-6 and TRBJ2-1; 11 bases fit TRBD2. CDR3 in amino acids: CASSVIAGGHEQFF. For the CDR3, the DNA is TGTGCCAGCAGTGTAATAGCGGGGGGGCATGAGCAGTTCTTC.